The T cell receptor beta chain under discussion was sequenced for a study of CD8+CD57+ T cells in acquired aplastic anemia. The CDR3 is made up of 14 amino acids. Per germline, CDR1 SEHNR and CDR2 FQNEAQ (reference sequence). V lost 5 bases, J lost 4 bases, and 7 bases stayed unmatched. Broader study findings: Patients had roughly 30 CD8+ CDR3 sequences in common with controls (the shared set).

This clonotype has a count of ten or more. Its antigen remains unknown. Genomic DNA constituted the template upon which TCR beta VDJ and CDR3 profiling was performed. One entry per CDR3 protein, called by TCRdb with MiXCR from the reads. The table records under 350,000 distinct CDR3 sequences, 45% to 65% of them present only once. It was patients with CD8+CD57+ cell expansion by flow cytometry who were chosen for sequencing. Sequencing was performed on sorted CD4+, CD8+, or CD8+CD57+ T cells (not recorded which) from PBMCs. The J gene is TRBJ2-5, the V gene TRBV7-9; 7 bases map to TRBD2. The clonotype comes from a human donor with aplastic anemia. CDR3 nucleotides: TGTGCCAGCAGCCCACGGGGAGGGGCAGAGACCCAGTACTTC. As protein: CASSPRGGAETQYF.